The 18 T cell receptor beta chains presented below share a single source sample, sequenced in a study of regulatory T cells in long-lasting Graves disease. Regarding time point: persistent/refractory GD, antithyroid drugs over 5 years with positive TRAb. PBMCs were the source of the RNA used for TCR sequencing. Investigators prepared the TCR beta libraries by applying iRepertoire HTBI primers and Arm-PCR of CDR3 regions. From the multiplex PCR reads, TCRdb called clonotypes with MiXCR, one entry per CDR3 protein. The sample yields 300,000 to 350,000 distinct CDR3 sequences, around 20% seen once. This sample comprised peripheral blood mononuclear cells (PBMCs), obtained when the disease was refractory, from a patient treated with antithyroid drugs. The receptors originated from a female donor with Graves disease.

This clonotype was counted at least ten times. The chain is built from TRBV2 and TRBJ2-5; D gene uncertain. The germline CDR1 and CDR2 sequences are SNHLY and FYNNEI. Trimming left V 2 bases short and J 1 base short, with 8 bases between. The CDR3 has 14 amino acids. CDR3 in DNA: TGTGCCAGCAGTGAAAGGGCCCGCCAAGAGACCCAGTACTTC. Encoded protein: CASSERARQETQYF.

This clonotype was observed at least ten times. V is TRBV6-1 and J is TRBJ2-7; TRBD1 is a possible D gene (6 bases). V gave up 1 base and J gave up 12 bases, with 13 bases separating them. The CDR3 extends over 12 amino acids. The germline CDR1 and CDR2 sequences are MNHNS and SASEGT. The CDR3 DNA reads TGTGCCAGCAGTGAAGAGGGAACAGGGCCGTACTTC. This encodes CASSEEGTGPYF.

The V and J genes are TRBV6-1 and TRBJ1-1; 7 positions agree with TRBD1. The CDR3 covers 18 residues. After removal of 1 base from V and 3 bases from J, the junction contained 14 bases not matched to a gene. Germline CDR1 reads MNHNS; CDR2 reads SASEGT. CDR3 nucleotides: TGTGCCAGCAGTGAAGACCCGTTTCGGACAGGTAGAGACACTGAAGCTTTCTTT. It specifies CASSEDPFRTGRDTEAFF.

A few counts support this clonotype. The rearrangement links TRBV7-8 to TRBJ2-2; either TRBD1 or TRBD2 may supply D (5 bases each). This CDR3 has 14 residues. V was shortened by 5 bases and J by 4 bases, with 11 bases between the two germline ends. Germline V lookup: CDR1 SGHVS, CDR2 FQNEAQ. CDR3 in amino acids: CASSPGRATGELFF. As DNA, the CDR3 is TGTGCCAGCAGCCCAGGGAGAGCCACCGGGGAGCTGTTTTTT.

V usage is TRBV10-2 and J usage is TRBJ2-7, with 8 bases that match TRBD1. CDR3 length: 13 amino acids. Germline trimming cut 8 bases from V and 6 bases from J; bases unmatched to any gene: 9. CDR1 is WSHSY and CDR2 is SAAADI in the germline V gene. The CDR3 sequence: CASGQGRISEQYF. CDR3 bases: TGCGCCAGCGGACAGGGTCGGATTTCCGAGCAGTACTTC.

This clonotype appeared many times. The V gene is TRBV27, the J gene TRBJ1-5; 8 bases are a match to TRBD1. The CDR3 totals 14 residues. Germline V gene lookup returns CDR1 MNHEY and CDR2 SMNVEV (reference sequence). The V and J ends lost 5 bases and 3 bases, in that order; junction bases with no gene match: 3. The CDR3 spells CASSPGGANQPQHF. DNA of the CDR3: TGTGCCAGCAGTCCAGGGGGCGCCAATCAGCCCCAGCATTTT.

The chain is built from TRBV11-2 and TRBJ2-1, with 8 bases fitting TRBD1. V was clipped by 4 bases and J by 1 base; unmatched bases: 9. The CDR3 covers 17 residues. Germline V gene lookup returns CDR1 SGHAT and CDR2 FQNNGV. CDR3 protein: CASSSYRGVRSYNEQFF. The CDR3, as DNA: TGTGCCAGCAGCTCGTACAGGGGGGTTAGGTCCTACAATGAGCAGTTCTTC.

CDR3 loop: CATTNPYWGGYTF. In DNA, the CDR3 is TGTGCCACCACGAATCCCTATTGGGGAGGCTACACCTTC. The chain recombines TRBV6-1 with TRBJ1-2; D is unclear. Germline values: CDR1 MNHNS, CDR2 SASEGT. This CDR3 has 13 amino acids. Deletions cut 10 bases from V and 8 bases from J, with 20 bases between.

This clonotype was counted ten times or more. The chain couples TRBV6-1 to TRBJ2-7; unclear D gene. CDR1 MNHNS and CDR2 SASEGT come from the germline V gene. CDR3 length: 13 residues. Trimming stripped 5 bases from V and 7 bases from J, with 15 bases between. The CDR3: CASSRQERQEQYF. CDR3 in DNA: TGTGCCAGCAGTCGTCAAGAGAGACAAGAGCAGTACTTC.

This clonotype was seen repeatedly, ten times or more. The chain employs TRBV9 and TRBJ1-2; D might be TRBD1 (5 bases). V lost 4 bases to trimming and J lost 0 bases, with 13 bases between them. CDR1 and CDR2 from the germline V gene are SGDLS and YYNGEE. The CDR3 has 15 amino acids. The CDR3 spells CASSLRDGANYGYTF. The CDR3 DNA sequence: TGTGCCAGCAGCCTCCGGGACGGAGCTAACTATGGCTACACCTTC.

The chain uses TRBV5-5 and TRBJ1-1; 7 positions agree with TRBD1. V lost 1 base, J lost 4 bases, and 7 bases stayed unmatched. Per the germline V gene, CDR1 is SGHKS and CDR2 is YYEKEE (reference sequence). The CDR3 spans 15 residues. The CDR3 coding sequence is TGTGCCAGCAGCTTGACCGGGACAGCGACCACTGAAGCTTTCTTT. It translates to CASSLTGTATTEAFF. Full variable domain (remainder filled in from reference TRBV5-5 and TRBJ1-1): DAGVTQSPTHLIKTRGQQVTLRCSPISGHKSVSWYQQVLGQGPQFIFQYYEKEERGRGNFPDRFSARQFPNYSSELNVNALLLGDSALYLCASSLTGTATTEAFFGQGTRLTVV.

Turning to this clonotype: This sequence is one base from a far larger clone and is likely a read error. CDR3 residues: CASSSRSTEAFF. DNA of the CDR3: TGTGCCAGCAGTTCCCGGTCCACTGAAGCTTTCTTT. This chain links TRBV6-9 with TRBJ1-1, with D unclear. Germline assignment: CDR1 MNHGY and CDR2 SVAAGI. V dropped 4 bases and J dropped 4 bases, with 7 bases sitting between them. The CDR3 runs 12 residues.

Worth noting for this clonotype: This may be a read error, as it is one base from a much larger clone. This chain links TRBV20-1 with TRBJ2-7; perhaps TRBD1 as D (6 bases). The CDR3 has 14 amino acids. V dropped 6 bases and J dropped 5 bases, with 20 bases sitting between them. Germline CDR1 DFQATT, CDR2 SNEGSKA (reference sequence). In nucleotides, the CDR3 is TGCAGTGCCAAGGGACACTATGACACCCACGAGCAGTACTTC. Protein sequence: CSAKGHYDTHEQYF.

In the case of this clonotype: A single base separates this from a much larger clone, so it may be a read error. The genes are TRBV11-1 and TRBJ2-7; maybe TRBD2 (5 bases). Germline V gene sequence: CDR1 SGHAT, CDR2 FQDESV (reference sequence). Trimming pared 0 bases from V and 5 bases from J, leaving 8 bases between. The CDR3 covers 13 residues. The DNA for the CDR3 is TGTGCCAGCAGCTTAGCCGTGGAGGACGAGCAGTACTTC. This sequence encodes CASSLAVEDEQYF.

This clonotype has just a few counts. The CDR3 loop is CASSFGTPTGELFF. The CDR3 DNA reads TGTGCCAGCAGTTTCGGGACACCCACCGGGGAGCTGTTTTTT. The V and J genes are TRBV12-3 or TRBV12-4 and TRBJ2-2, with D tentatively TRBD1 (6 bases). The ends were cut back, 3 bases at V and 4 bases at J, with 9 bases in the middle. The CDR3 has 14 residues.

The chain is built from TRBV28 and TRBJ2-1, with 8 bases that match TRBD2. Germline V lookup: CDR1 MDHEN, CDR2 SYDVKM. CDR3 length: 17 residues. J gave up 0 bases and V 2 bases, and 6 bases lay outside the gene matches. CDR3 in amino acids: CASSLTSGTLSYNEQFF. The CDR3 nucleotides are TGTGCCAGCAGTTTAACTAGCGGAACCCTCTCCTACAATGAGCAGTTCTTC.

On this clonotype: Likely a read error: the CDR3 ends without its conserved phenylalanine or tryptophan. This chain links TRBV3-1 with TRBJ1-4; TRBD1 might be the D (5 bases). Trimming removed 1 base from V and 8 bases from J, with 14 bases in between. There are 15 residues in the CDR3. Germline CDR1 reads LGHDT; CDR2 reads YNNKEL (reference sequence). The CDR3 DNA reads as TGTGCCAGCAGCCAAGTCGGGGGGTATCGAGAAAAACTGTTTCTT. Protein sequence: CASSQVGGYREKLFL.

This clonotype was counted many times. The rearrangement links TRBV20-1 to TRBJ2-7; no firm D call. Germline CDR1 is DFQATT and CDR2 is SNEGSKA (reference sequence). The CDR3 is made up of 15 amino acids. Trimming pared 4 bases from V and 6 bases from J, leaving 22 bases between. This CDR3 reads CSAKITGLMGGEQYF. In nucleotides, the CDR3 is TGCAGTGCTAAAATAACTGGTTTGATGGGTGGCGAGCAGTACTTC.